This T cell receptor beta chain stems from a study of T-cell memory formation after mild COVID-19. Across the whole study: There were largely donor-specific TCR clusters.

Germline lookup yields CDR1 MNHEY and CDR2 SVGAGI. Trimming shortened V by 3 bases and J by 5 bases, and 14 bases separated the two germline ends. The length of the CDR3 is 15 residues. Findings and caveats of the study: Whereas later expanders leaned CD4+, clones contracting day 15 to 85 showed a balanced CD4/CD8 makeup. CM and EM subsets held most contracting CD4+ clones; EMRA held CD8+ ones.

This clonotype was counted at least ten times. Its target is not known. TCR alpha and TCR beta cDNA libraries carrying sample barcodes and UMIs came from 5'RACE with constant-segment primers. TCRdb reprocessed the 5' RACE reads with MiXCR, giving one entry per CDR3 protein. The sample has 35,000 to 40,000 distinct CDR3 sequences, about 6.1% seen once. The sample consisted of PBMCs or a T cell subset sorted from them (not recorded which). The receptor's source is an adult who had mild COVID-19 (a few samples of this study predate the infection). Cell type and time point are not known. J is TRBJ2-1 and V is TRBV6-5, with no clear D. The CDR3 loop reads CASSYLMGRNNEQFF. The DNA for the CDR3 is TGTGCCAGCAGTTATCTAATGGGCAGGAACAATGAGCAGTTCTTC.